A selection of T cell receptor beta chains follows, all from one sample in a study of shared clonotypes between healthy human individuals. Assay: immunoSEQ multiplex PCR; the TCRdb copy retains only in-frame clones and omits some. The repertoire holds approximately 110,000 clones, with around two thirds as singletons. The sequencing sample was made of memory CD8+ T cells sorted from blood. These receptors were obtained from a woman between 25 and 40 years old in good health. CDR3s include the opening cysteine and the closing phenylalanine or tryptophan. The D gene is left open where the match is weak. Clone size is shown for a subset of rows, as once, few, many or a class of expanded clone.

J | V | size | D | CDR3 | DNA
TRBJ2-1 | TRBV5-1 | . | . | CASSLSVSSYNEQFF | TGCGCCAGCAGCCTCTCCGTGAGCTCCTACAATGAGCAGTTCTTC
TRBJ2-3 | TRBV2 | . | . | CASSKAWTKFTDTQYF | TGTGCCAGCAGTAAAGCCTGGACAAAATTCACAGATACGCAGTATTTT
TRBJ2-4 | TRBV4-1 | . | TRBD1 | CASSQQTGAVGIQYF | TGCGCCAGCAGCCAACAGACAGGGGCGGTCGGCATTCAGTACTTC
TRBJ1-1 | TRBV6-6 | . | . | CASRRTERLNTEAFF | TGTGCCAGCAGAAGGACAGAGCGATTGAACACTGAAGCTTTCTTT
TRBJ1-5 | TRBV5-4 | . | TRBD1 | CASSRSQGEVVPQHF | TGTGCCAGCAGCCGGAGCCAGGGGGAGGTTGTGCCCCAGCATTTT
TRBJ2-7 | TRBV29-1 | . | . | CSVGLGGNEQYF | TGCAGCGTTGGACTCGGGGGCAACGAGCAGTACTTC
TRBJ2-2 | TRBV7-9 | once | . | CASRGPYGTGELFF | TGTGCCAGCAGGGGTCCGTATGGTACCGGGGAGCTGTTTTTT
TRBJ2-5 | TRBV6-4 | few | . | CASRGRTTGEQETQYF | TGTGCCAGCAGGGGTCGAACGACAGGCGAGCAAGAGACCCAGTACTTC
TRBJ2-1 | TRBV10-3 | few | . | CAISDGGLPNEQFF | TGTGCCATCAGTGACGGTGGTCTCCCCAATGAGCAGTTCTTC
TRBJ1-3 | TRBV7-8 | . | TRBD1 | CASSWKRVAGGGNTIYF | TGTGCCAGCAGCTGGAAACGGGTGGCAGGGGGTGGAAACACCATATATTTT
TRBJ2-1 | TRBV7-6 | few | . | CASSPGETYNEQFF | TGTGCCAGCAGCCCGGGAGAGACCTACAATGAGCAGTTCTTC
TRBJ2-5 | TRBV25-1 | . | . | CASSDPDTSIRKETQYF | TGTGCCAGCAGTGACCCAGACACCTCAATCCGTAAAGAGACCCAGTACTTC
TRBJ1-5 | TRBV30 | . | TRBD1 | CAWSVPWTGKQPQHF | TGTGCCTGGAGTGTACCCTGGACAGGGAAACAGCCCCAGCATTTT
TRBJ1-5 | TRBV28 | . | . | CASSPPRTRNDQPQHF | TGTGCCAGCAGCCCCCCCCGGACTAGAAACGATCAGCCCCAGCATTTT
TRBJ2-5 | TRBV7-6 | . | TRBD1 | CASSFRQGLQTQYF | TGTGCCAGCAGCTTCCGACAGGGGTTGCAGACCCAGTACTTC
TRBJ1-1 | TRBV19 | . | TRBD1 | CASSIAGTGVTEAFF | TGTGCCAGTAGTATAGCCGGGACAGGGGTCACTGAAGCTTTCTTT
TRBJ2-6 | TRBV5-5 | . | . | CASSLRYGGGGSGANVLTF | TGTGCCAGCAGCTTGCGTTACGGAGGGGGCGGCTCTGGGGCCAACGTCCTGACTTTC
TRBJ2-1 | TRBV7-9 | few | TRBD2 | CASSPPGGSSYNEQFF | TGTGCCAGCAGCCCCCCTGGCGGGAGTTCCTACAATGAGCAGTTCTTC
TRBJ2-7 | TRBV25-1 | . | . | CATRGSYEQYF | TGTGCCACCAGGGGTTCCTACGAGCAGTACTTC
TRBJ1-1 | TRBV29-1 | . | . | CSVLGREGAEAFF | TGCAGCGTTTTGGGCAGGGAGGGAGCTGAAGCTTTCTTT